This paragraph reports one TCR beta chain. One junction end disagrees with the germline gene, perhaps due to a read error. The data stem from a study of tumor-infiltrating lymphocytes in oesophageal squamous cell carcinoma. CDR1 SGHRS and CDR2 YFSETQ come from the germline V gene. This CDR3 contains 12 residues. TCRdb re-analysed the PCR reads in MiXCR, keeping a single row per CDR3 protein. The repertoire holds 11,000 to 15,000 distinct CDR3 sequences, with roughly 44% as singletons. V is TRBV5-1 and J is TRBJ2-5; D gene ambiguous. The clonotype was recovered from a male donor with esophageal squamous cell carcinoma. Sequenced material: blood. CDR3 region: CASSFGQAPLHF. In nucleotides, the CDR3 is TGCGCCAGCAGCTTCGGGCAGGCACCCCTCCACTTC.